This TCR beta chain is from a study of patients and donors after allogeneic stem cell transplantation. TCRdb itself ran the RT-PCR reads through MiXCR, one entry per CDR3 protein. The sample carries about a million distinct CDR3 sequences, about 20% recorded once. This clonotype was recorded many times. This clonotype originated in a human donor who was either an allogeneic HSCT recipient or a stem cell or donor lymphocyte infusion donor (not recorded which). It is not recorded whose cells these are; they may come from a transplant donor. The sample comprised blood, either unsorted or a sorted T cell fraction (not recorded which).

CDR3 in DNA: TGTGCCAGCAGCCCCAACGAAAAACTGTTTTTT. Amino acids: CASSPNEKLFF. The V call is TRBV7-9, the J call TRBJ1-4, with D unclear. Trimming removed 5 bases at V and 8 bases at J, with 6 bases between. Germline loops: CDR1 SEHNR, CDR2 FQNEAQ (reference sequence). The length of the CDR3 is 11 residues. Looking up the rest from reference TRBV7-9 and TRBJ1-4 gives the full variable domain: DTGVSQNPRHKITKRGQNVTFRCDPISEHNRLYWYRQTLGQGPEFLTYFQNEAQLEKSRLLSDRFSAERPKGSFSTLEIQRTEQGDSAMYLCASSPNEKLFFGSGTQLSVL.